This T cell receptor beta chain was identified in a study of T-cell reconstitution after alpha-beta-depleted transplantation in children. This clonotype showed up just a few times. Unique molecular identifiers were used to barcode this TCRbeta library. TCRdb passed the PCR reads through MiXCR, listing each CDR3 protein once. Among 360,000 or so distinct CDR3 sequences listed, around 21% were seen once. The TCR originated in a human donor who donated a stem cell graft to a child with acute myeloid leukemia. The sample in question was PBMCs from the stem cell graft donor, obtained from the stem cell graft.

The CDR3 region is CASSLGGTVSNTEAFF. The CDR3 bases are TGCGCCAGCAGCTTGGGGGGGACAGTTTCGAACACTGAAGCTTTCTTT. This sequence joins TRBV5-1 and TRBJ1-1, with TRBD1 matching over 7 bases. This CDR3 is 16 amino acids long. With 0 bases clipped from V and 1 base from J, the junction kept 6 bases outside the gene matches. In germline, CDR1 is SGHRS, CDR2 YFSETQ.